This T cell receptor beta chain was retrieved from a study of graft-versus-host responses after intestinal transplantation. Study information: Recipients got multivisceral, liver-intestinal, or isolated intestinal transplants. All recipients got anti-thymocyte globulin induction, then tacrolimus and steroids for about three years. Findings and caveats of the study: The recipient marrow held GvH clones, and some of them showed up first in ileum or blood. Early after transplant, HvG declines were associated with peak levels of circulating GvH clones.

CDR3 length equals 11 residues. Trimming stripped 2 bases from V and 7 bases from J, with 7 bases between. The germline gives CDR1 SGHRS, CDR2 YFSETQ. Some clones are missing from TCRdb's copy, which holds only in-frame ones; the method was immunoSEQ multiplex PCR. The sample consists of more than 100,000 clones, 80% to 95% of them appearing once. Details on this clone: Its antigen remains unknown.

Material: unstimulated CD8+ T cells sorted from spleen or lymph node cells, obtained before intestinal transplant. The clonotype comes from a human donor who received an intestinal transplant. The chain employs TRBV5-1 and TRBJ2-7; D not certain. As DNA, the CDR3 is TGCGCCAGCAGCTTCGGAAGAGAGCAGTACTTC. It specifies CASSFGREQYF. The full variable domain, its missing parts supplied by reference TRBV5-1 and TRBJ2-7, is KAGVTQTPRYLIKTRGQQVTLSCSPISGHRSVSWYQQTPGQGLQFLFEYFSETQRNKGNFPGRFSGRQFSNSRSEMNVSTLELGDSALYLCASSFGREQYFGPGTRLTVT.